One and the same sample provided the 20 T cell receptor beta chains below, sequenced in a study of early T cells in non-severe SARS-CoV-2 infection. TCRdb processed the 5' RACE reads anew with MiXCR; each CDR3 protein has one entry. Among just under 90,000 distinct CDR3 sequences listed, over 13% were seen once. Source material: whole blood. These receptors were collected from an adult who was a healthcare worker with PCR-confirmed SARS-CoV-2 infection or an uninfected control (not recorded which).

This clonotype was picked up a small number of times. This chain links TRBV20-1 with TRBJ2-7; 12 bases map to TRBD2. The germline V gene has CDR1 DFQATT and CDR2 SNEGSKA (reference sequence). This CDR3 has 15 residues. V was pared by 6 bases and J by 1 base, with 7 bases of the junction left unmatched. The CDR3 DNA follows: TGCAGTGCCCCAGACGGACTAGCGGGATCCTACGAGCAGTACTTC. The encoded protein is CSAPDGLAGSYEQYF.

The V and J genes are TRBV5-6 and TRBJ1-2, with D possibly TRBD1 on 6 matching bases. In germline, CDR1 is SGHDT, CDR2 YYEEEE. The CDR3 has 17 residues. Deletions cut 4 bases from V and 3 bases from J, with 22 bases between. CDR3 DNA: TGTGCCAGCAGCACCTACCGCTTGTCGACAGGCGACTATGGCTACACCTTC. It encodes CASSTYRLSTGDYGYTF. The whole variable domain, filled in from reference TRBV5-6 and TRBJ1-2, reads DAGVTQSPTHLIKTRGQQVTLRCSPKSGHDTVSWYQQALGQGPQFIFQYYEEEERQRGNFPDRFSGHQFPNYSSELNVNALLLGDSALYLCASSTYRLSTGDYGYTFGSGTRLTVV.

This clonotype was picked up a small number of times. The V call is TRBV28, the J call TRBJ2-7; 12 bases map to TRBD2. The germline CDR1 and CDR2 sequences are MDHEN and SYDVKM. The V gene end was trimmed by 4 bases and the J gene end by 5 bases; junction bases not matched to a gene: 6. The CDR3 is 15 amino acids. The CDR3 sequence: CASSSPASGRDEQYF. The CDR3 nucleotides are TGTGCCAGCAGTTCCCCGGCTAGCGGGAGGGACGAGCAGTACTTC.

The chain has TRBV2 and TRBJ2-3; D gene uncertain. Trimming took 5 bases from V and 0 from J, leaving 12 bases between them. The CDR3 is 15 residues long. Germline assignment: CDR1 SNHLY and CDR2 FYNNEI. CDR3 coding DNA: TGTGCCAGCAGTTTGACCCTAACTAGCACAGATACGCAGTATTTT. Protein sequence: CASSLTLTSTDTQYF.

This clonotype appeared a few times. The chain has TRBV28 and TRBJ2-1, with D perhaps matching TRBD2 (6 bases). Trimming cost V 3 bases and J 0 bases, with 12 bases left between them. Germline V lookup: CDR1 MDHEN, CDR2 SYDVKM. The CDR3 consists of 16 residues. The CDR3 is CASSLEGSPSYNEQFF. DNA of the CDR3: TGTGCCAGCAGTTTGGAGGGATCCCCCTCCTACAATGAGCAGTTCTTC.

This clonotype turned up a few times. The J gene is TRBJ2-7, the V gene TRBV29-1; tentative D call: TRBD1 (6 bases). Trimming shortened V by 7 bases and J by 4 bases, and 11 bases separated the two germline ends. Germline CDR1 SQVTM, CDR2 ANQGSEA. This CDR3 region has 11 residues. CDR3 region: CSDGQKYEQYF. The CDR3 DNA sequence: TGCAGCGATGGACAGAAGTACGAGCAGTACTTC.

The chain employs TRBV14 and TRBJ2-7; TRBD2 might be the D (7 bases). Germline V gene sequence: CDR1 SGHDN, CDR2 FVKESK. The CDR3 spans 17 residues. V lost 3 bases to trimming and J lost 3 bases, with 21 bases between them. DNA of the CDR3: TGTGCCAGCAGCCAGCTGGGGGCGGGAGCCACAGTCTACGAGCAGTACTTC. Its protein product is CASSQLGAGATVYEQYF.

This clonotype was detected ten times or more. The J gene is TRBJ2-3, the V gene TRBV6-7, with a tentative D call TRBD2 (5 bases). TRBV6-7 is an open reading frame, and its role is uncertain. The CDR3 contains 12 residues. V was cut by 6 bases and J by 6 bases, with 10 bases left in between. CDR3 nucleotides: TGTGCCAGCAGGGAGGTCGGGGATACGCAGTATTTT. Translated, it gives CASREVGDTQYF.

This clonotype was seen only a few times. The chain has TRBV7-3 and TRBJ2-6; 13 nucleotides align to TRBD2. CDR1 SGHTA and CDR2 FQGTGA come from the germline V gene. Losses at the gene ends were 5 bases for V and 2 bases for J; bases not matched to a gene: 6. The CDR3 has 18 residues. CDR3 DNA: TGTGCCAGCAGCCCCCGGGGACTAGCGGGACCTGGGGCCAACGTCCTGACTTTC. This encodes CASSPRGLAGPGANVLTF.

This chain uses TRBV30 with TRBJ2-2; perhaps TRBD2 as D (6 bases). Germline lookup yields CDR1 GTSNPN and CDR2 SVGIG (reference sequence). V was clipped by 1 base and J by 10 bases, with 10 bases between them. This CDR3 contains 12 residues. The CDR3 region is CAWSAGGVELFF. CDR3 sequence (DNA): TGTGCCTGGAGTGCCGGAGGGGTGGAGCTGTTTTTT.

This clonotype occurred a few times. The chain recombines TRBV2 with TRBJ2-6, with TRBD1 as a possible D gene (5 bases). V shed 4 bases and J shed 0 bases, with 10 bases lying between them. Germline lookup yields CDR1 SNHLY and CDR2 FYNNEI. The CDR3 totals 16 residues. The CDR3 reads CASSVAGPSGANVLTF. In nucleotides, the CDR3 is TGTGCCAGCAGTGTGGCAGGGCCCTCTGGGGCCAACGTCCTGACTTTC.

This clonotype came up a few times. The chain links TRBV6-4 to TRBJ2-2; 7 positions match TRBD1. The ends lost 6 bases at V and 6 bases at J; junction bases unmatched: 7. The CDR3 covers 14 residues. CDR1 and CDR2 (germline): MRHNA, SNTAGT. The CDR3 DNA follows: TGTGCCAGCAGACCAGGACAGGTGTCCGGGGAGCTGTTTTTT. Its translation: CASRPGQVSGELFF.

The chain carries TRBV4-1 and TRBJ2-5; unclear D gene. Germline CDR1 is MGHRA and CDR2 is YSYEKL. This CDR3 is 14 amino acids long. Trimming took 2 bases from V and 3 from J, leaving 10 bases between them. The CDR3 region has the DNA TGCGCCAGCAGCCAATCTTATGGAGAAGAGACCCAGTACTTC. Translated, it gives CASSQSYGEETQYF.

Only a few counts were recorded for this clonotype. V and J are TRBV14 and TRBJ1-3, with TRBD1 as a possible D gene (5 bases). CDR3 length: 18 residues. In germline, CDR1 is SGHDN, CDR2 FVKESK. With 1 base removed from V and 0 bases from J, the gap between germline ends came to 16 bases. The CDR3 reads CASSQVGTQDPSGNTIYF. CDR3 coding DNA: TGTGCCAGCAGCCAAGTCGGAACACAGGATCCCTCTGGAAACACCATATATTTT. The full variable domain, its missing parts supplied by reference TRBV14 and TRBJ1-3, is EAGVTQFPSHSVIEKGQTVTLRCDPISGHDNLYWYRRVMGKEIKFLLHFVKESKQDESGMPNNRFLAERTGGTYSTLKVQPAELEDSGVYFCASSQVGTQDPSGNTIYFGEGSWLTVV.

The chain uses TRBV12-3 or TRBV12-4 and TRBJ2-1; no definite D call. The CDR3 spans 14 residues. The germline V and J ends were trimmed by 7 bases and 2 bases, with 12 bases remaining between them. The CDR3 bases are TGTGCCAGCACCCACCGATTCACCTACAATGAGCAGTTCTTC. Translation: CASTHRFTYNEQFF.

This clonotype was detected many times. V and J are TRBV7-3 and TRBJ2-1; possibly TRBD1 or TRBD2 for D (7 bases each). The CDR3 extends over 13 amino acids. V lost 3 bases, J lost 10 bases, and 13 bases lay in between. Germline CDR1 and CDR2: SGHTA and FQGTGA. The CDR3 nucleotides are TGTGCCAGCAGCTTCAGGGGGGGGACAGAGCAGTTCTTC. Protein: CASSFRGGTEQFF.

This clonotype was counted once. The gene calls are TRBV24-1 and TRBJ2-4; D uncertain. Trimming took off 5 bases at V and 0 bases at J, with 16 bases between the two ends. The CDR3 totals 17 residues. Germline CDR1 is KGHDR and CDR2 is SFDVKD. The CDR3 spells CATSGGTVNLAKNIQYF. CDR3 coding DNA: TGTGCCACCAGTGGCGGAACAGTGAATCTAGCCAAAAACATTCAGTACTTC.

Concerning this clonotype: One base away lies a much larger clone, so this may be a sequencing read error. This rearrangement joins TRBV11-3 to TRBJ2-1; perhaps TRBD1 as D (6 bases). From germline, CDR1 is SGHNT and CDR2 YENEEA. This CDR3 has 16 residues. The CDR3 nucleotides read TGTGCCAACAGCCCGGGCGGGCAGGGGCCGCAGCATGAGCAGTTCTTC. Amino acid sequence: CANSPGGQGPQHEQFF.

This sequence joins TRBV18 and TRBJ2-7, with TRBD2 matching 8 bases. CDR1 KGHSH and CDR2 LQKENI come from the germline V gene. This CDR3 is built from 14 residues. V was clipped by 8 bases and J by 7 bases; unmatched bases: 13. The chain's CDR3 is CASPTGTRSTEQYF. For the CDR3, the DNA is TGTGCCAGCCCGACCGGGACTAGGTCTACGGAGCAGTACTTC.

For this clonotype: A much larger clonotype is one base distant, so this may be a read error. The CDR3 region has the DNA TGTGTCAGCAGCTTAGAAGGGATCGATGAGCAGTTCTTC. This codes for CVSSLEGIDEQFF. This sequence joins TRBV7-8 and TRBJ2-1; D gene unclear. This CDR3 spans 13 amino acids. From germline, CDR1 is SGHVS and CDR2 FQNEAQ.